What follows describes a single T cell receptor beta chain. Distinct nucleotide sequences in the sample also encode this CDR3. Using immunoSEQ multiplex PCR, the repertoire was profiled, and TCRdb retains in-frame clones only, with some absent. Here the sample spans over 80,000 clones, around four fifths being singletons. The data stem from a study of control samples from healthy donors and cancer patients. V was trimmed by 6 bases and J by 0 bases, leaving 6 bases between them. The CDR3 contains 12 residues. CDR1 is MNHEY, CDR2 SMNVEV, per germline (reference sequence). This TCR was sampled from a man aged 25 to 40 in good health. The gene calls are TRBV27 and TRBJ2-7; tentatively, D is TRBD1 or TRBD2 (5 bases each). Sequencing used blood. The CDR3 sequence: CASRGVSYEQYF. CDR3 coding DNA: TGTGCCAGCAGGGGGGTCTCCTACGAGCAGTACTTC.